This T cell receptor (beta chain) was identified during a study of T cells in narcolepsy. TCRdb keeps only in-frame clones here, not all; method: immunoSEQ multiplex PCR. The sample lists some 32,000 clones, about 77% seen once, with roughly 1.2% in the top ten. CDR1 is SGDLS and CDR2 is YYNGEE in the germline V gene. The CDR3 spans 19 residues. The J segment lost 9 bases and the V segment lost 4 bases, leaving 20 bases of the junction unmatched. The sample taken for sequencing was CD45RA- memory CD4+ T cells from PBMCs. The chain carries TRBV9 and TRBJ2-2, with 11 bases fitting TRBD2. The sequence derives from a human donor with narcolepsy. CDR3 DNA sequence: TGTGCCAGCAGCCCCCGGGACAGGGTTGAACTAGCGGGAGTGTGGGAGCTGTTTTTT. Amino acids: CASSPRDRVELAGVWELFF.